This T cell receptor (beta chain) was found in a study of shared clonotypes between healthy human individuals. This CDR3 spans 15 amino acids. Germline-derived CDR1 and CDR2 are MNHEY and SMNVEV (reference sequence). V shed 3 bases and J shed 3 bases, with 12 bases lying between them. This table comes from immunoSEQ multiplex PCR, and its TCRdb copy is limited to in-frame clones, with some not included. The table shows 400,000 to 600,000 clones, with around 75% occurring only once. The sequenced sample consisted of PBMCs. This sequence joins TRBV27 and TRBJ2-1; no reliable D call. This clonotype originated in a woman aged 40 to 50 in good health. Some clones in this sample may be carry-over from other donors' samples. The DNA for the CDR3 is TGTGCCAGCAGTTTGGCTAGGCCTCTCTACAATGAGCAGTTCTTC. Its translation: CASSLARPLYNEQFF.